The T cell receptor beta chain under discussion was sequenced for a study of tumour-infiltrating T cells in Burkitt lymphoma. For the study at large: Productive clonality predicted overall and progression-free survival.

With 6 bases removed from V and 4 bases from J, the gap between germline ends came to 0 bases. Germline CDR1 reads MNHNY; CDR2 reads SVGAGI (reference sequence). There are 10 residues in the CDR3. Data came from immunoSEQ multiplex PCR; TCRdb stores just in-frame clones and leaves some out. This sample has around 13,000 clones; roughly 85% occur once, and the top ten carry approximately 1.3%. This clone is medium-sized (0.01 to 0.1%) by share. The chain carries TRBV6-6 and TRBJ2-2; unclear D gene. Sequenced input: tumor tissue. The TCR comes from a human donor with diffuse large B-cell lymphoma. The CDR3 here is CASSTGELFF. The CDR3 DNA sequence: TGTGCCAGCAGCACCGGGGAGCTGTTTTTT.